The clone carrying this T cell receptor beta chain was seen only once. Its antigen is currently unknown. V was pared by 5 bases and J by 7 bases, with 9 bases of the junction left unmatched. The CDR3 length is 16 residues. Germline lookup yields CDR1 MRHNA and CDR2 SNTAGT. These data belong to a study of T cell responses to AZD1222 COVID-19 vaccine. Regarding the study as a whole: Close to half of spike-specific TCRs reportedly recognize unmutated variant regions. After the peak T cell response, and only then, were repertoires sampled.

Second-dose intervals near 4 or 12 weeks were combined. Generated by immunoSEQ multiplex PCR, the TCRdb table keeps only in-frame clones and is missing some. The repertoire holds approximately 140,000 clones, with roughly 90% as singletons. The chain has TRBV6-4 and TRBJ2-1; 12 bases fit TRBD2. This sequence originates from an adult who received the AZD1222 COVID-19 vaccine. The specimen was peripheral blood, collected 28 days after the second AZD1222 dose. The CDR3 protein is CASSRLAGEGSNEQFF. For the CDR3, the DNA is TGTGCCAGCAGTCGACTAGCGGGAGAAGGTAGTAATGAGCAGTTCTTC.